Sequencing of this TCR beta chain was carried out in a study of HIV-infected patients and healthy controls. Study findings and constraints: Slight age and sex differences between study cohorts did not explain the diversity differences. HIV+ repertoires were severely depleted of MAIT alpha-chain CDR3s, unlike healthy controls. Donor HLA types were not determined in the study.

The V segment lost 6 bases and the J segment 3 bases; nucleotides outside the gene matches: 6. The germline V gene encodes CDR1 MNHEY and CDR2 SMNVEV (reference sequence). The CDR3 consists of 14 residues. In its sample, this clonotype was seen many times. Antigen specificity is unknown. Whole blood was used without fractionation, so all unsorted peripheral T cells were included. Reverse transcription used roughly 480 ng RNA and constant-region primers for alpha and beta. Using multiplexing indices, alpha and beta chain libraries were generated apart by chain-specific third strand synthesis. Two random hexamers, added before amplification and joined, formed each molecule's 12-nucleotide barcode. From the 5' RACE reads, TCRdb called clonotypes with MiXCR, one entry per CDR3 protein. The sample consists of 7,000 to 9,000 distinct CDR3 sequences, roughly 10% of them appearing once.

This clonotype originated in an adult with HIV infection. The starting material was blood, obtained before antiretroviral therapy. The chain joins TRBV27 to TRBJ2-7; 9 nucleotides align to TRBD2. CDR3 nucleotides: TGTGCCAGCAGGGGGGCTAGCGGGATCTACGAGCAGTACTTC. Amino acid sequence: CASRGASGIYEQYF.